These 15 T cell receptor beta chains originate from one sample sequenced in a study of T cell responses to AZD1222 COVID-19 vaccine. Using immunoSEQ multiplex PCR, the repertoire was profiled, and TCRdb retains in-frame clones only, with some absent. The sample has roughly 120,000 clones; approximately 88% are singletons. The material sequenced was peripheral blood, taken on day 0 of MenACWY control vaccination. The origin of the receptors is an adult in good health.

The J gene is TRBJ2-7, the V gene TRBV10-2, with TRBD2 identical over 16 bases. There are 16 residues in the CDR3. Per germline, CDR1 WSHSY and CDR2 SAAADI. V shed 6 bases, J shed 2 bases, and the junction held 4 bases outside the gene matches. CDR3 in amino acids: CASSAGTSGRAYEQYF. CDR3 sequence (DNA): TGCGCCAGCAGCGCCGGGACTAGCGGGAGGGCCTACGAGCAGTACTTC.

V is TRBV5-1 and J is TRBJ2-2; D tentatively reads TRBD1 or TRBD2 (5 bases each). CDR1 and CDR2 from the germline V gene are SGHRS and YFSETQ. The V and J ends lost 2 bases and 6 bases respectively, with 11 bases between them. The CDR3 extends over 14 amino acids. CDR3 residues: CASSFPRDAGELFF. In nucleotides, the CDR3 is TGCGCCAGCAGCTTCCCCAGGGACGCCGGGGAGCTGTTTTTT.

The rearrangement joins TRBV7-8 to TRBJ1-6; tentatively, D is TRBD1 (6 bases). This CDR3 is built from 17 residues. In germline, CDR1 is SGHVS, CDR2 FQNEAQ. The ends were cut back, 2 bases at V and 7 bases at J, with 18 bases in the middle. The CDR3 region has the DNA TGTGCCAGCAGCTTATCGGGGGCAGGTGTCCTAAATTCACCCCTCCACTTT. The encoded protein is CASSLSGAGVLNSPLHF.

This chain connects TRBV19 to TRBJ1-3; D remains unclear. The CDR3 contains 12 residues. Germline loops: CDR1 LNHDA, CDR2 SQIVND (reference sequence). V shed 5 bases and J shed 8 bases, with 10 bases lying between them. CDR3 in amino acids: CASSVSGDTIYF. The CDR3, as DNA: TGTGCCAGTAGTGTGTCCGGGGACACCATATATTTT.

The J gene is TRBJ2-5, the V gene TRBV5-4; D may be TRBD2 (7 bases). Trimming shortened V by 4 bases and J by 5 bases, and 15 bases separated the two germline ends. This CDR3 is 14 amino acids long. The germline V gene encodes CDR1 SGHNT and CDR2 YYREEE (reference sequence). The CDR3 protein is CASSRGGGLETQYF. For the CDR3, the DNA is TGTGCCAGCAGCAGAGGGGGGGGGCTTGAGACCCAGTACTTC.

V usage is TRBV29-1 and J usage is TRBJ2-5; 11 bases are shared with TRBD2. The CDR3 runs to 14 residues. Trimming at V came to 6 bases and at J to 5 bases, leaving 8 bases not matched to a gene. CDR1 and CDR2 from the germline V gene are SQVTM and ANQGSEA. CDR3 sequence (DNA): TGCAGCGTGACTAGCGGGGCCTGGGGGGAGACCCAGTACTTC. It codes for CSVTSGAWGETQYF.

This chain joins TRBV5-8 and TRBJ2-7; D unresolved. Per the germline V gene, CDR1 is SGHTS and CDR2 is YDEGEE. The V gene lost 0 bases and the J gene lost 6 bases, with 10 bases spanning the gap. This CDR3 contains 13 residues. CDR3 DNA sequence: TGTGCCAGCAGCTTGGAGTTACTTTCCGAGCAGTACTTC. Protein: CASSLELLSEQYF.

The chain joins TRBV5-1 to TRBJ1-1; D possibly corresponds to TRBD1 (5 bases). The germline V gene has CDR1 SGHRS and CDR2 YFSETQ. The CDR3 is 15 residues long. V was pared by 0 bases and J by 2 bases, with 11 bases between. In DNA, the CDR3 is TGCGCCAGCAGCTTGGCTCAGGGACTAAACACTGAAGCTTTCTTT. Its protein is CASSLAQGLNTEAFF.

The sample holds one count of this clone. The chain couples TRBV10-1 to TRBJ1-2, with a tentative D call TRBD1 (6 bases). Germline V CDR1 and CDR2: WNHNN, SYGVQD (reference sequence). Deletions cut 5 bases from V and 5 bases from J, with 9 bases between. The CDR3 totals 12 residues. The CDR3 loop reads CASSRDIYGYTF. The CDR3 DNA reads TGCGCCAGCAGTCGGGACATTTATGGCTACACCTTC.

This sequence joins TRBV3-1 (or the pseudogene TRBV3-2) and TRBJ2-6; D may be TRBD1 (7 bases). Germline-derived CDR1 and CDR2 are LGHDT and YNNKEL (reference sequence). Trimming shortened V by 0 bases and J by 1 base, and 19 bases separated the two germline ends. The length of the CDR3 is 20 residues. The DNA of the CDR3 is TGTGCCAGCAGCCAAGATCTAGGGGCAGGGGGAGGTTCTGGGGCCAACGTCCTGACTTTC. Amino acids: CASSQDLGAGGGSGANVLTF.

This clone has only a few counts. The chain has TRBV3-1 (or the pseudogene TRBV3-2) and TRBJ2-5; D remains ambiguous. V was clipped by 3 bases and J by 5 bases, with 13 bases between them. The CDR3 covers 14 residues. Germline V gene sequence: CDR1 LGHDT, CDR2 YNNKEL (reference sequence). CDR3 sequence: CASSQNLGQETQYF. CDR3 sequence (DNA): TGTGCCAGCAGCCAGAATCTAGGGCAGGAGACCCAGTACTTC.

The chain employs TRBV27 and TRBJ1-1, with a possible D match to TRBD1 (6 bases). The CDR3 is made up of 13 amino acids. The V gene's germline CDR1 is MNHEY and CDR2 SMNVEV (reference sequence). The V end was cut by 7 bases, the J end by 4 bases, with 13 bases between. This CDR3 reads CASMGGGGTEAFF. CDR3 coding DNA: TGTGCCAGCATGGGAGGAGGGGGCACTGAAGCTTTCTTT.

The J gene is TRBJ1-1, the V gene TRBV5-1, with 10 bases lining up with TRBD1. Germline CDR1 and CDR2: SGHRS and YFSETQ. The CDR3 spans 16 residues. V dropped 3 bases and J dropped 4; count of bases not matched to a gene: 9. The DNA of the CDR3 is TGCGCCAGCAGCTCTTCCGGGACAGGGGCGGCCACTGAAGCTTTCTTT. This translates into CASSSSGTGAATEAFF.

J is TRBJ1-2 and V is TRBV12-1; the D segment call TRBD1 is taken from the table without a DNA check. TRBV12-1 corresponds to a pseudogene. The CDR3 length is 18 residues. The CDR3 spells CASSPVPGQRTSNYGYTF. Here the CDR3 DNA reads TGTGCCAGCAGCCCCGTCCCGGGACAGCGCACTTCTAACTATGGCTACACCTTC.

The rearrangement links TRBV5-5 to TRBJ1-5; D is possibly TRBD1 (5 bases). V lost 3 bases, J lost 2 bases, and 9 bases lay in between. Germline CDR1 and CDR2: SGHKS and YYEKEE (reference sequence). The CDR3 sequence is 14 residues long. The CDR3 spells CASSWQGRNQPQHF. The CDR3 nucleotides are TGTGCCAGCAGCTGGCAGGGCCGCAATCAGCCCCAGCATTTT.